The 18 T cell receptor beta chains reported below all come from one sample, sequenced in a study of cytomegalovirus exposure and HLA in healthy donors. Primers for the PCR totalled 60 Vbeta and 13 Jbeta. Libraries were prepared by immunoSEQ multiplex PCR; TCRdb keeps only in-frame clonotypes and omits some of them. This repertoire includes around 70,000 clones. What was sequenced was PBMCs. These receptors all come from a man aged 35 to 55 in good health and CMV-seronegative.

The V gene is TRBV7-2, the J gene TRBJ2-5; D might be TRBD1 (6 bases). The J call may be in error: the DNA end matches TRBJ2-7 better. The CDR3 totals 14 residues. Germline values: CDR1 SGHTA, CDR2 FQGNSA. The CDR3 region has the DNA TGTGCCAGCAGCTTAGATAACAGGGTCTACGAGCAGTACTTC. Translating it yields CASSLDNRVYEQYF.

The V call is TRBV6-5, the J call TRBJ1-2; tentatively, D is TRBD1 (5 bases). There are 16 residues in the CDR3. V shed 2 bases and J shed 2 bases, with 15 bases lying between them. Looked up from germline, CDR1 is MNHEY and CDR2 is SVGAGI. The CDR3 loop is CASSYEWGRLNYGYTF. The DNA for the CDR3 is TGTGCCAGCAGTTACGAGTGGGGCCGCCTAAACTATGGCTACACCTTC.

The chain joins TRBV4-3 to TRBJ1-5; TRBD1 aligns across 8 bases. The junction had 7 bases not matched to a gene; V was cut back by 3 bases and J by 6 bases. The germline V gene has CDR1 LGHNA and CDR2 YSLEER. The CDR3 loop spans 15 amino acids. CDR3 sequence: CASSQDDRGGQPQHF. CDR3 nucleotide sequence: TGCGCCAGCAGCCAGGACGACAGGGGCGGTCAGCCCCAGCATTTT.

About this clone: This sample also contains other DNA sequences that code for the same CDR3. The V and J genes are TRBV9 and TRBJ2-2; D is undetermined. This CDR3 region has 12 residues. The V gene's germline CDR1 is SGDLS and CDR2 YYNGEE. Deletions cut 4 bases from V and 6 bases from J, with 7 bases between. CDR3 amino acids: CASSPPAGELFF. The CDR3 coding sequence is TGTGCCAGCAGCCCTCCTGCCGGGGAGCTGTTTTTT.

The chain joins TRBV5-1 to TRBJ1-6; 9 bases fit TRBD1. Germline V gene lookup returns CDR1 SGHRS and CDR2 YFSETQ. The V and J ends lost 3 bases and 8 bases, in that order; junction bases with no gene match: 3. There are 14 residues in the CDR3. The CDR3 protein is CASSWDRADSPLHF. The CDR3, as DNA: TGCGCCAGCAGCTGGGACAGGGCTGATTCACCCCTCCACTTT.

The chain is built from TRBV4-3 and TRBJ2-4; weak D call: TRBD2 (6 bases). This CDR3 has 13 amino acids. V was shortened by 3 bases and J by 7 bases, with 10 bases between the two germline ends. Germline assignment: CDR1 LGHNA and CDR2 YSLEER. Here the CDR3 DNA reads TGCGCCAGCAGCCATACCGGAGGGAACATTCAGTACTTC. Its translation: CASSHTGGNIQYF.

The chain links TRBV6-4 to TRBJ1-6; D is unclear. CDR3 size: 15 residues. Trimming cost V 6 bases and J 0 bases, with 9 bases left between them. In germline, CDR1 is MRHNA, CDR2 SNTAGT. CDR3 in amino acids: CASRRESSYNSPLHF. The CDR3 coding sequence is TGTGCCAGCAGGAGAGAAAGCTCCTATAATTCACCCCTCCACTTT.

The chain joins TRBV2 to TRBJ2-2, with TRBD2 as a possible D gene (5 bases). Germline V gives CDR1 SNHLY, CDR2 FYNNEI. Trimming removed 0 bases from V and 5 bases from J, with 10 bases in between. The CDR3 contains 15 residues. DNA for the CDR3: TGTGCCAGCAGTGAAGCGCCTCGGGGTACCGGGGAGCTGTTTTTT. Translated: CASSEAPRGTGELFF.

The chain links TRBV4-3 to TRBJ1-6; D is possibly TRBD1 (6 bases). V shed 2 bases and J shed 7 bases, with 21 bases lying between them. There are 18 residues in the CDR3. The germline V gene has CDR1 LGHNA and CDR2 YSLEER. The CDR3 region is CASSQNTGTLTLNSPLHF. The CDR3 coding sequence is TGCGCCAGCAGCCAAAATACCGGGACACTGACCCTCAATTCACCCCTCCACTTT.

The rearrangement uses TRBV18 and TRBJ2-2; tentatively, D is TRBD2 (5 bases). The V gene's germline CDR1 is KGHSH and CDR2 LQKENI. CDR3 length: 14 residues. Trimming pared 3 bases from V and 7 bases from J, leaving 12 bases between. For the CDR3, the DNA is TGTGCCAGCTCACCGAGGGAGTGGGACGGGGAGCTGTTTTTT. Its translation: CASSPREWDGELFF.

The CDR3 is CASGELIAGGYTF. As DNA, the CDR3 is TGTGCCAGCGGAGAGTTAATAGCTGGGGGCTACACCTTC. The gene calls are TRBV7-9 and TRBJ1-2; D unresolved. V lost 8 bases and J 8 bases, leaving 18 bases between the germline ends. From germline, CDR1 is SEHNR and CDR2 FQNEAQ (reference sequence). The CDR3 runs 13 residues.

V gene TRBV4-3 combines with J gene TRBJ2-3, with D perhaps matching TRBD2 (6 bases). This CDR3 spans 16 amino acids. CDR1 LGHNA and CDR2 YSLEER come from the germline V gene. Trimming cost V 2 bases and J 2 bases, with 14 bases left between them. CDR3 sequence reads: CASSQTGLGNTDTQYF. CDR3 DNA sequence: TGCGCCAGCAGCCAAACGGGACTGGGTAACACAGATACGCAGTATTTT.

The rearrangement uses TRBV5-6 and TRBJ2-3; D uncertain. Looked up from germline, CDR1 is SGHDT and CDR2 is YYEEEE. The V gene lost 3 bases and the J gene lost 4 bases, with 12 bases spanning the gap. The CDR3 covers 14 residues. The CDR3 region has the DNA TGTGCCAGCAGCTACTCGGGTGGGTCAGATACGCAGTATTTT. The encoded protein is CASSYSGGSDTQYF.

V usage is TRBV7-2 and J usage is TRBJ1-5; D remains ambiguous. V dropped 5 bases and J dropped 11 bases, with 16 bases sitting between them. Germline-derived CDR1 and CDR2 are SGHTA and FQGNSA. The CDR3 contains 13 residues. The CDR3 loop reads CASSEMTSMSQHF. The DNA for the CDR3 is TGTGCCAGCAGCGAGATGACTAGTATGTCCCAGCATTTT.

The chain has TRBV6-6 and TRBJ1-1; D gene uncertain. Germline V lookup: CDR1 MNHNY, CDR2 SVGAGI (reference sequence). This CDR3 is 13 amino acids long. Trimming took 8 bases from V and 6 from J, leaving 16 bases between them. Here the CDR3 reads CASGIIPDSEAFF. In nucleotides, the CDR3 is TGTGCCAGCGGGATTATACCGGACTCTGAAGCTTTCTTT.

The V and J genes are TRBV29-1 and TRBJ2-1, with 12 bases lining up with TRBD1. Germline loops: CDR1 SQVTM, CDR2 ANQGSEA. V was pared by 7 bases and J by 7 bases, with 2 bases of the junction left unmatched. CDR3 length equals 12 residues. The CDR3, as DNA: TGCAGCGGGGACAGGGGGCCGAATGAGCAGTTCTTC. Protein product: CSGDRGPNEQFF.

This rearrangement joins TRBV4-3 to TRBJ1-1, with D tentatively TRBD1 (6 bases). The CDR3 is made up of 13 amino acids. The germline gives CDR1 LGHNA, CDR2 YSLEER. V was trimmed by 6 bases and J by 4 bases, leaving 12 bases between them. The CDR3 DNA sequence: TGCGCCAGCAGGTTACAGGGTATCACTGAAGCTTTCTTT. Its translation: CASRLQGITEAFF.

The chain joins TRBV4-3 to TRBJ2-1, with 8 bases aligning to TRBD2. J lost 2 bases, V lost 2 bases, and 2 bases had no gene match. The CDR3 is made up of 15 amino acids. Looked up from germline, CDR1 is LGHNA and CDR2 is YSLEER. Here the CDR3 DNA reads TGCGCCAGCAGCCAACTAGCGGGTACCTACAATGAGCAGTTCTTC. Residues: CASSQLAGTYNEQFF.